Reported below is one TCR beta chain. The antigen is unknown. The record originates from a study of OX40 agonist ivuxolimab in advanced cancers. Whole-study context: Patients were roughly 83% male with ages roughly 23 to 85, mean 60. Study observations and caveats: Doses of 0.1 to 3.0 mg/kg were accompanied by clonal expansion of CD4+ and CD8+ blood T cells by week 6.

V dropped 5 bases and J dropped 0 bases, with 17 bases sitting between them. Per the germline V gene, CDR1 is SGHVS and CDR2 is FQNEAQ. The CDR3 totals 17 residues. The protocol was immunoSEQ multiplex PCR, while the TCRdb copy is restricted to in-frame clones and leaves out a portion. The sample lists 45,000 to 70,000 clones, about 83% seen once, with 3% to 3.5% in the top ten. The V and J genes are TRBV7-8 and TRBJ1-3; a possible D gene is TRBD1 (6 bases). This receptor was identified in an adult with an advanced solid tumor such as melanoma, head and neck, liver or kidney cancer. The starting material was CD4+ or CD8+ T cells sorted from blood, obtained in a trial of the OX40 agonist ivuxolimab. In DNA, the CDR3 is TGTGCCAGCAGCCCCTCGGGACAAGGGAGCTCTGGAAACACCATATATTTT. As protein: CASSPSGQGSSGNTIYF.